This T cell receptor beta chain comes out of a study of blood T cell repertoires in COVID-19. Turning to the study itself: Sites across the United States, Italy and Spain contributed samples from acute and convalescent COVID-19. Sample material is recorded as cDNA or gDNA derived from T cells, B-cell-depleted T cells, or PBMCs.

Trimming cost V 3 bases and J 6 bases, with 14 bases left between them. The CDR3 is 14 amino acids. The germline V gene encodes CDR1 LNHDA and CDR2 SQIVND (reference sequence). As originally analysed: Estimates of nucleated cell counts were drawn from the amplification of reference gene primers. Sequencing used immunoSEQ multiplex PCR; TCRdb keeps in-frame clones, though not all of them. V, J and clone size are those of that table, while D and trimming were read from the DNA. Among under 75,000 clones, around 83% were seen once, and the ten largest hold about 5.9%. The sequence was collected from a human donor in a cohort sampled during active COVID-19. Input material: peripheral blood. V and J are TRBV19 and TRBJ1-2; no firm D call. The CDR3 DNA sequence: TGTGCCAGTAGTATTGTCGGGGAAGACGATGGCTACACCTTC. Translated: CASSIVGEDDGYTF. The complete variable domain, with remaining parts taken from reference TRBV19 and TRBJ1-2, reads DGGITQSPKYLFRKEGQNVTLSCEQNLNHDAMYWYRQDPGQGLRLIYYSQIVNDFQKGDIAEGYSVSREKKESFPLTVTSAQKNPTAFYLCASSIVGEDDGYTFGSGTRLTVV.